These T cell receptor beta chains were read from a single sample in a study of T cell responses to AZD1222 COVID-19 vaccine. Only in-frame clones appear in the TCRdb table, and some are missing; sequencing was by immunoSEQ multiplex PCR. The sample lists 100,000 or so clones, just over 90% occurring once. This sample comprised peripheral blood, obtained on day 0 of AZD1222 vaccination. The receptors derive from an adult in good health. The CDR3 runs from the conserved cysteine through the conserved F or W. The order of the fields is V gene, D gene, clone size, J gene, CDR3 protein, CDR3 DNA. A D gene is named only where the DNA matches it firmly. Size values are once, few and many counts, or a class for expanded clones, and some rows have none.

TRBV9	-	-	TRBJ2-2	CASSVDSGLSTGELFF	TGTGCCAGCAGCGTAGACTCAGGGTTGAGCACCGGGGAGCTGTTTTTT
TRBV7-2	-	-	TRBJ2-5	CASSLGSGQETQYF	TGTGCCAGCAGCTTAGGGAGTGGGCAAGAGACCCAGTACTTC
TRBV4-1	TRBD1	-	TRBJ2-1	CASSKRQGQNEQFF	TGCGCCAGCAGCAAAAGACAGGGTCAGAATGAGCAGTTCTTC
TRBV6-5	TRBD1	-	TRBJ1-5	CASSTFGTGYQPQHF	TGTGCCAGCAGCACCTTCGGGACAGGGTATCAGCCCCAGCATTTT
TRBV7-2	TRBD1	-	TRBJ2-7	CASSSPSNTGTGIYEQYF	TGTGCCAGCAGCTCACCCTCCAATACCGGGACAGGGATATACGAGCAGTACTTC
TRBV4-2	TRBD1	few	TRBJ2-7	CASSQEAGGIYEQYF	TGTGCCAGCAGCCAAGAGGCAGGGGGCATATACGAGCAGTACTTC
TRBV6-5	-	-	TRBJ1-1	CASRLATEAFF	TGTGCCAGCCGGTTGGCAACTGAAGCTTTCTTT
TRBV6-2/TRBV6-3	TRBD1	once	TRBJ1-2	CASSYAGDSTNYGYTF	TGTGCCAGCAGTTACGCTGGGGACAGTACTAACTATGGCTACACCTTC
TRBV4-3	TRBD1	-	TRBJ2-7	CASSQDRGQAYEQYF	TGCGCCAGCAGCCAAGACAGGGGGCAGGCCTACGAGCAGTACTTC
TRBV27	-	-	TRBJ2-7	CASSLTKHRDGTYEQYF	TGTGCCAGCAGTTTAACTAAACACCGGGACGGGACCTACGAGCAGTACTTC
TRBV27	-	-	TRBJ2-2	CASRAGVGGVGGELFF	TGTGCCAGCAGAGCAGGGGTGGGGGGTGTTGGCGGGGAGCTGTTTTTT
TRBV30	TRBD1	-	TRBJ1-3	CAWEGQGARNTIYF	TGTGCCTGGGAGGGACAGGGAGCGCGAAACACCATATATTTT
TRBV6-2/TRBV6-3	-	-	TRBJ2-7	CASSYGGTYEQYF	TGTGCCAGCAGTTACGGGGGTACTTACGAGCAGTACTTC
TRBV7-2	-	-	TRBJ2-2	CASSAQVGTTNTGELFF	TGTGCCAGCAGCGCCCAGGTCGGCACGACGAACACCGGGGAGCTGTTTTTT
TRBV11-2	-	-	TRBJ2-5	CASSLGGGRGETQYF	TGTGCCAGCAGCTTAGGGGGGGGCCGAGGAGAGACCCAGTACTTC
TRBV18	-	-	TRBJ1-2	CASSLDSLALGYTF	TGTGCCAGCTCACTTGACAGCTTAGCGCTTGGCTACACCTTC
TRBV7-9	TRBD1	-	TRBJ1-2	CASSIGTANYGYTF	TGTGCCAGCAGCATTGGGACAGCTAACTATGGCTACACCTTC
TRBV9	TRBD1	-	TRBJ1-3	CASSLRGGDSVFSGNTIYF	TGTGCCAGCAGCCTCCGGGGCGGGGACAGCGTCTTCTCTGGAAACACCATATATTTT
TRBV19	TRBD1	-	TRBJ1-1	CASTKKTGGFHTEAFF	TGTGCCAGTACAAAGAAGACAGGGGGCTTTCACACTGAAGCTTTCTTT
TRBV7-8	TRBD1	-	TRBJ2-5	CASSLSRPERTGRTQYF	TGTGCCAGCAGCTTAAGCCGCCCCGAGAGGACAGGGAGGACCCAGTACTTC
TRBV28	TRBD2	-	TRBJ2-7	CASSAGGGGPDEQYF	TGTGCCAGCAGTGCTGGGGGCGGGGGGCCCGACGAGCAGTACTTC
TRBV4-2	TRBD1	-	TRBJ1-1	CASSQPWGLTGGATEAFF	TGTGCCAGCAGCCAACCCTGGGGCCTGACAGGGGGGGCCACTGAAGCTTTCTTT
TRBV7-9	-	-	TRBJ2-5	CASSETQTQYF	TGTGCCAGCAGCGAAACCCAGACCCAGTACTTC
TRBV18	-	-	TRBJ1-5	CASSPVVTTGQPQHF	TGTGCCAGCTCACCGGTCGTTACCACGGGCCAGCCCCAGCATTTT
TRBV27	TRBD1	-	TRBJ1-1	CASQSTGAFEAFF	TGTGCCAGCCAATCCACAGGGGCCTTTGAAGCTTTCTTT
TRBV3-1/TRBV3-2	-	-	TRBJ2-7	CASSQYPGGASYEQYF	TGTGCCAGCAGCCAATACCCAGGGGGGGCATCCTACGAGCAGTACTTC
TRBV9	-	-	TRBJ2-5	CASSVGGITEETQYF	TGTGCCAGCAGCGTAGGAGGGATCACGGAAGAGACCCAGTACTTC
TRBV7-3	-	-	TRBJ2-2	CASSLGIPRGTGELFF	TGTGCCAGCAGCTTAGGGATACCTCGTGGCACCGGGGAGCTGTTTTTT
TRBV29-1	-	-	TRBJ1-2	CSVFTPGRDYGYTF	TGCAGCGTTTTCACCCCAGGGAGAGACTATGGCTACACCTTC
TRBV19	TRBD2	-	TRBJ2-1	CATRMLAGVSYNEQFF	TGTGCCACCCGAATGCTAGCGGGTGTATCCTACAATGAGCAGTTCTTC
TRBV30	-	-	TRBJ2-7	CAWSWGSARYEQYF	TGTGCCTGGAGTTGGGGGTCTGCGCGTTACGAGCAGTACTTC
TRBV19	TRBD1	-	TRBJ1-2	CAIMDRVGGYTF	TGTGCCATCATGGACAGGGTAGGTGGCTACACCTTC
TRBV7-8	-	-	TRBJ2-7	CASSRRGVSYEQYF	TGTGCCAGCAGCCGGCGAGGAGTCTCCTACGAGCAGTACTTC
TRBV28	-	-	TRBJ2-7	CASSWNENEQYF	TGTGCCAGCAGTTGGAATGAAAACGAGCAGTACTTC
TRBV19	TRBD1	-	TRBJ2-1	CASSFQDRGPLGEQFF	TGTGCCAGTAGTTTTCAGGACAGGGGGCCCTTAGGTGAGCAGTTCTTC
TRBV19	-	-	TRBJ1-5	CASSIPLSGFYSNQPQHF	TGTGCCAGTAGTATCCCACTTTCAGGTTTCTATAGCAATCAGCCCCAGCATTTT
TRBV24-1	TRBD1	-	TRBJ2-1	CATSSSGQGHNEQFF	TGTGCCACCAGTTCCTCAGGACAGGGACACAATGAGCAGTTCTTC
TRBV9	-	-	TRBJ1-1	CASSVDGLEGLRTEAFF	TGTGCCAGCAGCGTAGATGGCCTAGAAGGACTACGGACTGAAGCTTTCTTT
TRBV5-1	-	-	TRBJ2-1	CASSYRRLGPSGEQFF	TGCGCCAGCAGCTACCGAAGGCTAGGGCCCAGCGGTGAGCAGTTCTTC
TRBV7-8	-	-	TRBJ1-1	CASSRLPLNTEAFF	TGTGCCAGCAGCCGTCTCCCGTTGAACACTGAAGCTTTCTTT
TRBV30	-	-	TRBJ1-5	CAWSGSSNQPQHF	TGTGCCTGGAGCGGGTCTAGCAATCAGCCCCAGCATTTT
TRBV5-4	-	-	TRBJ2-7	CASSLGNYEQYF	TGTGCCAGCAGCTTAGGCAACTACGAGCAGTACTTC
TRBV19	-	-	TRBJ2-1	CASSIDTRGGPYNEQFF	TGTGCCAGTAGTATAGATACCAGGGGAGGCCCCTACAATGAGCAGTTCTTC
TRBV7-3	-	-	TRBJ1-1	CASSLQANTEAFF	TGTGCCAGCAGCTTGCAGGCGAACACTGAAGCTTTCTTT
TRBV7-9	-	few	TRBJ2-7	CASSYSGYVQYF	TGTGCCAGCAGCTATAGCGGCTACGTCCAGTACTTC
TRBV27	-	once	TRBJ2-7	CATSHGYEQYF	TGTGCCACCTCGCATGGCTACGAGCAGTACTTC
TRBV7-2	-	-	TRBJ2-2	CASSLQGTGELFF	TGTGCCAGCAGCTTACAGGGTACCGGGGAGCTGTTTTTT
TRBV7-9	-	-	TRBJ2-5	CASSYLPPQYF	TGTGCCAGCAGTTACCTCCCGCCCCAGTACTTC
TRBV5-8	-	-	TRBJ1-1	CASSLGINMNTEAFF	TGTGCCAGCAGCCTTGGCATTAATATGAACACTGAAGCTTTCTTT
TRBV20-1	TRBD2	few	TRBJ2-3	CSASKRGDVRNTQYF	TGCAGTGCTAGTAAGCGGGGGGACGTACGTAATACGCAGTATTTT
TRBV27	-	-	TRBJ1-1	CASSLRGVITEAFF	TGTGCCAGCAGTTTACGAGGGGTGATCACTGAAGCTTTCTTT
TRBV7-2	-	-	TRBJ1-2	CASSPPFSGGYTF	TGTGCCAGCAGCCCACCCTTTAGTGGTGGCTACACCTTC
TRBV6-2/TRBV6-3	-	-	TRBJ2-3	CASSYISAGITDTQYF	TGTGCCAGCAGTTACATTTCGGCGGGTATCACAGATACGCAGTATTTT
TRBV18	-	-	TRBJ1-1	CASSSGLRNTEAFF	TGTGCCAGCTCATCGGGACTGCGGAACACTGAAGCTTTCTTT
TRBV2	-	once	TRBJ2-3	CASSELVDTQYF	TGTGCCAGCAGTGAACTCGTAGATACGCAGTATTTT
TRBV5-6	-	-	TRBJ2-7	CASSSFVEPATPYEQYF	TGTGCCAGCAGCTCCTTCGTCGAACCAGCCACCCCCTACGAGCAGTACTTC
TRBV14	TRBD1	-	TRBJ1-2	CASSFRQGGSYGYTF	TGTGCCAGCAGCTTCCGACAGGGGGGTTCCTATGGCTACACCTTC